The clone carrying this TCR beta chain occurred a few times. Its antigen is undetermined. This specimen belongs to a study of cytomegalovirus exposure and HLA in healthy donors. On the study more broadly: An earlier analysis found fewer than 120 million unique TCR beta sequences from roughly 170 million T cells.

Study-level points and caveats: TCR beta chains associated with HLA were, in a later analysis, more clonally expanded than equally common others. Rarity marked most TCR sequences, yet some public TCRs occurred in many donors. Later genetic work tied a missense DCLRE1C variant to beta-chain V and J trimming.

V lost 6 bases and J 0 bases, leaving 14 bases between the germline ends. CDR1 and CDR2 (germline): SNHLY, FYNNEI. This CDR3 spans 15 amino acids. Both 60 Vbeta primers and 13 Jbeta primers went into the PCR. Profiling relied on immunoSEQ multiplex PCR, and the TCRdb table lists in-frame clones only, not all of them. The sample has 200,000 to 250,000 clones; 70% to 85% are singletons. V and J are TRBV2 and TRBJ1-1; no firm D call. The sequencing sample was made of PBMCs. This TCR was recovered from a woman aged 55-70 years in good health and CMV-seropositive. The CDR3 here is CASRSGRLLNTEAFF. CDR3 bases: TGTGCCAGCAGGAGTGGGAGGCTTTTGAACACTGAAGCTTTCTTT. Variable domain in full (rest from reference TRBV2 and TRBJ1-1): EPEVTQTPSHQVTQMGQEVILRCVPISNHLYFYWYRQILGQKVEFLVSFYNNEISEKSEIFDDQFSVERPDGSNFTLKIRSTKLEDSAMYFCASRSGRLLNTEAFFGQGTRLTVV.